The 19 T cell receptor beta chains below were found in one sample sequenced in a study of T cell responses to AZD1222 COVID-19 vaccine. Repertoires were generated with immunoSEQ multiplex PCR, while TCRdb's copy carries only in-frame clones and drops some. Of about 120,000 clones listed, over 75% are singletons. Here the sequenced sample was peripheral blood, taken on day 0 of AZD1222 vaccination. Receptor source: an adult in good health.

This sequence joins TRBV20-1 and TRBJ2-5; D uncertain. This CDR3 has 10 residues. Germline V gene lookup returns CDR1 DFQATT and CDR2 SNEGSKA (reference sequence). V was pared by 1 base and J by 9 bases, with 6 bases between. CDR3 in amino acids: CSARAEAQYF. In DNA, the CDR3 is TGCAGTGCTAGAGCTGAGGCCCAGTACTTC.

A single count supports this clone. The genes are TRBV4-2 and TRBJ2-7, with TRBD2 identical over 9 bases. This CDR3 has 15 residues. Germline CDR1 LGHNA, CDR2 YNFKEQ. V was pared by 1 base and J by 3 bases, with 4 bases of the junction left unmatched. The CDR3 loop reads CASSQVSSGGYEQYF. The CDR3 nucleotides are TGTGCCAGCAGCCAAGTAAGTAGCGGGGGCTACGAGCAGTACTTC.

The V call is TRBV9, the J call TRBJ1-2; 9 bases are a match to TRBD1. The germline CDR1 and CDR2 sequences are SGDLS and YYNGEE. The CDR3 covers 13 residues. Losses at the gene ends were 7 bases for V and 4 bases for J; bases not matched to a gene: 5. The CDR3 DNA reads TGTGCCAGCGGGGGGACAGGGCCCTATGGCTACACCTTC. It codes for CASGGTGPYGYTF.

The rearrangement joins TRBV28 to TRBJ1-5; TRBD1 aligns across 8 bases. V shed 5 bases and J 7 bases; nucleotides not matched to a gene: 7. Germline CDR1 and CDR2: MDHEN and SYDVKM. The CDR3 loop spans 14 amino acids. CDR3 in DNA: TGTGCCAGCAGTCACGACAGGGGCTGGCAGCCCCAGCATTTT. Amino acid sequence: CASSHDRGWQPQHF.

V usage is TRBV7-3 and J usage is TRBJ2-2; D is unresolved. The CDR3 has 13 residues. The germline V gene encodes CDR1 SGHTA and CDR2 FQGTGA. Between the trimmed V and J ends, which lost 5 bases and 5 bases, there was a span of 9 bases. The CDR3 DNA is TGTGCCAGCAGCGAACAAATAACCGGGGAGCTGTTTTTT. Protein sequence: CASSEQITGELFF. Full variable domain (outside the CDR3, taken from reference TRBV7-3 and TRBJ2-2): GAGVSQTPSNKVTEKGKYVELRCDPISGHTALYWYRQSLGQGPEFLIYFQGTGAADDSGLPNDRFFAVRPEGSVSTLKIQRTERGDSAVYLCASSEQITGELFFGEGSRLTVL.

V usage is TRBV28 and J usage is TRBJ1-5, with 8 nucleotides matching TRBD1. V shed 7 bases, J shed 1 base, and the junction held 15 bases outside the gene matches. This CDR3 comprises 18 residues. Germline V gene data show CDR1 as MDHEN and CDR2 as SYDVKM. The DNA of the CDR3 is TGTGCCAGCACTCAGACGAGACAGGGGAGGTTGAGCAATCAGCCCCAGCATTTT. Translation: CASTQTRQGRLSNQPQHF.

This chain connects TRBV7-2 to TRBJ2-2; 12 nucleotides align to TRBD2. This CDR3 spans 18 amino acids. V was pared by 1 base and J by 6 bases, with 9 bases of the junction left unmatched. Looked up from germline, CDR1 is SGHTA and CDR2 is FQGNSA. The CDR3 reads CASSLVRGLAGGPGELFF. DNA for the CDR3: TGTGCCAGCAGCTTAGTTCGAGGGCTAGCGGGAGGGCCCGGGGAGCTGTTTTTT.

The rearrangement joins TRBV7-2 to TRBJ1-6; D unresolved. Trimming took 5 bases from V and 6 from J, leaving 14 bases between them. Germline-derived CDR1 and CDR2 are SGHTA and FQGNSA. This CDR3 is 15 amino acids long. CDR3 sequence reads: CASSLPTATNSPLHF. CDR3 in DNA: TGTGCCAGCAGCCTACCCACAGCGACTAATTCACCCCTCCACTTT.

J is TRBJ2-1 and V is TRBV27, with D possibly called TRBD1 or TRBD2 (5 bases each). Germline V lookup: CDR1 MNHEY, CDR2 SMNVEV (reference sequence). This CDR3 comprises 16 residues. Trimming shortened V by 0 bases and J by 2 bases, and 11 bases separated the two germline ends. CDR3 DNA sequence: TGTGCCAGCAGTTTATCCGGGACCCGGACCTACAATGAGCAGTTCTTC. It specifies CASSLSGTRTYNEQFF.

The chain joins TRBV27 to TRBJ2-1, with 9 bases lining up with TRBD2. V shed 3 bases, J shed 0 bases, and the junction held 3 bases outside the gene matches. The CDR3 sequence is 16 residues long. Germline V CDR1 and CDR2: MNHEY, SMNVEV (reference sequence). The CDR3 bases are TGTGCCAGCAGTTTCCTTAGCGGGAGCTCCTACAATGAGCAGTTCTTC. Translated, it gives CASSFLSGSSYNEQFF.

The chain uses TRBV25-1 and TRBJ2-2; TRBD2 matches at 11 bases. Germline lookup yields CDR1 MGHDK and CDR2 SYGVNS. V gave up 2 bases and J gave up 4 bases; unmatched junction bases: 3. The CDR3 covers 16 residues. The CDR3 DNA reads TGTGCCAGCAGTGAACACGGACTAGCGGGCACCGGGGAGCTGTTTTTT. Its translation: CASSEHGLAGTGELFF.

V usage is TRBV5-6 and J usage is TRBJ2-2; D is tentatively TRBD1 or TRBD2 (6 bases each). Germline CDR1 reads SGHDT; CDR2 reads YYEEEE. The germline V and J ends were trimmed by 4 bases and 1 base, with 14 bases remaining between them. The CDR3 runs 16 residues. Here the CDR3 DNA reads TGTGCCAGCAGCGCGGGACATCGCCTGAACACCGGGGAGCTGTTTTTT. The encoded protein is CASSAGHRLNTGELFF.

The chain joins TRBV5-1 to TRBJ2-7; tentatively, D is TRBD1 or TRBD2 (6 bases each). Trimming pared 4 bases from V and 4 bases from J, leaving 15 bases between. CDR3 length equals 14 residues. The germline V gene has CDR1 SGHRS and CDR2 YFSETQ. CDR3 DNA sequence: TGCGCCAGCAGCGCGGCCGGGGGCTATTACGAGCAGTACTTC. Its protein is CASSAAGGYYEQYF.

The rearrangement joins TRBV3-1 (or the pseudogene TRBV3-2) to TRBJ2-2; D gene ambiguous. This CDR3 is built from 15 residues. Trimming took 2 bases from V and 5 from J, leaving 12 bases between them. The germline CDR1 and CDR2 sequences are LGHDT and YNNKEL (reference sequence). For the CDR3, the DNA is TGTGCCAGCAGCCAACAGGTTCGTAGGACCGGGGAGCTGTTTTTT. It encodes CASSQQVRRTGELFF.

V gene TRBV12-3 or TRBV12-4 combines with J gene TRBJ1-4, with D uncertain. CDR3 length equals 12 residues. V gave up 1 base and J gave up 8 bases, with 5 bases separating them. CDR3 in amino acids: CASSLGPEKLFF. The CDR3 region has the DNA TGTGCCAGCAGTTTAGGGCCCGAAAAACTGTTTTTT.

V gene TRBV30 combines with J gene TRBJ2-1; 10 bases line up with TRBD2. Germline V gives CDR1 GTSNPN, CDR2 SVGIG (reference sequence). The J segment lost 7 bases and the V segment lost 4 bases, leaving 22 bases of the junction unmatched. The CDR3 spans 19 residues. The CDR3 loop reads CAWIPRGLGSGRAGNEQFF. Here the CDR3 DNA reads TGTGCCTGGATTCCCAGGGGTCTGGGGAGCGGGAGGGCCGGGAATGAGCAGTTCTTC.

The chain uses TRBV7-9 and TRBJ1-1, with TRBD1 identical over 7 bases. The V and J ends lost 2 bases and 6 bases, in that order; junction bases with no gene match: 6. The V gene's germline CDR1 is SEHNR and CDR2 FQNEAQ (reference sequence). The CDR3 extends over 14 amino acids. CDR3 residues: CASSLLRTGPEAFF. In DNA form, the CDR3 reads TGTGCCAGCAGCTTACTCCGGACAGGCCCTGAAGCTTTCTTT.

The V call is TRBV6-5, the J call TRBJ2-1; perhaps TRBD1 as D (5 bases). V lost 6 bases, J lost 0 bases, and 6 bases lay in between. This CDR3 contains 13 residues. Germline assignment: CDR1 MNHEY and CDR2 SVGAGI. The CDR3 DNA follows: TGTGCCAGCAGAGGGGACTCCTACAATGAGCAGTTCTTC. Its protein product is CASRGDSYNEQFF.

The V call is TRBV28, the J call TRBJ1-5; the match to TRBD1 covers 9 bases. Per germline, CDR1 MDHEN and CDR2 SYDVKM. Germline trimming cut 8 bases from V and 0 bases from J; bases unmatched to any gene: 11. The CDR3 spans 17 residues. The CDR3 DNA follows: TGTGCCAGCGGGGACAGGGCGCCAACAAATAGCAATCAGCCCCAGCATTTT. Protein product: CASGDRAPTNSNQPQHF.